A single T cell receptor (beta chain) is shown here with its context. Its target is unknown. Sample treatment: randomized to nivolumab then ipilimumab (arm A) or the reverse (arm B). Profiled with immunoSEQ multiplex PCR; TCRdb holds only in-frame clones, not every one. The sample carries about 6,000 clones, roughly a fifth recorded once. This entry belongs to a study of sequential checkpoint blockade in melanoma. About the research overall: First-line arms were nivolumab then ipilimumab, or the reverse, randomized 1:1.

Trimming took 0 bases from V and 0 from J, leaving 11 bases between them. The CDR3 length is 16 residues. The germline CDR1 and CDR2 sequences are SGDLS and YYNGEE. The study, taken as a whole, reports: Rising tumor T-cell fraction and clonality meant about 30 times likelier benefit. Pretreatment TIL clonality tracked with response in the nivolumab-first arm.

The V and J genes are TRBV9 and TRBJ2-3; D is tentatively TRBD1 or TRBD2 (5 bases each). The sequence was collected from a human donor with melanoma. Sequences were derived from tumor tissue (inferred from file names), sampled from a patient given nivolumab and ipilimumab in sequence. The CDR3 nucleotides are TGTGCCAGCAGCGTAGGGGGGACCACTAGCACAGATACGCAGTATTTT. It specifies CASSVGGTTSTDTQYF.